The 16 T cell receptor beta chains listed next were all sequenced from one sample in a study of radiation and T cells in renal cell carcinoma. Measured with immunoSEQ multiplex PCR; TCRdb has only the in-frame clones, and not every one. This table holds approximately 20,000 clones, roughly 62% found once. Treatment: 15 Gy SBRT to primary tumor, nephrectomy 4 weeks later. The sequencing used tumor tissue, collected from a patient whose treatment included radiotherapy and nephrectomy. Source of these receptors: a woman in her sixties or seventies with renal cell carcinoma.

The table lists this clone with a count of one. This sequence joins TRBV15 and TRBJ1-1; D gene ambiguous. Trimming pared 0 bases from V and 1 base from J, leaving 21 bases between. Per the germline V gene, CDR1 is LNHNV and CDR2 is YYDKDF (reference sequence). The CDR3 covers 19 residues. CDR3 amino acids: CATSRDKGWLGRPNTEAFF. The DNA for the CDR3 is TGTGCCACCAGCAGAGATAAAGGATGGTTGGGCAGGCCGAACACTGAAGCTTTCTTT.

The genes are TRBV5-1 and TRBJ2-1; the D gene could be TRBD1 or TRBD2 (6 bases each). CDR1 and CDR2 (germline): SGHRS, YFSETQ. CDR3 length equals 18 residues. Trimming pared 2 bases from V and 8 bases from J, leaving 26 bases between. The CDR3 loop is CASSFPLRGRGWDDEQFF. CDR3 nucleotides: TGCGCCAGCAGCTTCCCGCTACGGGGGCGCGGGTGGGACGATGAGCAGTTCTTC.

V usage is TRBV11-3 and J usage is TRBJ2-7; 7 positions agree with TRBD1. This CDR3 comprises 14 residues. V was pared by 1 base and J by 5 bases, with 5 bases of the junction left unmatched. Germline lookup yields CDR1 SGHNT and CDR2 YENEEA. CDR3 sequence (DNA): TGTGCCAGCAGCTTAGTTGGCAGGGGGAACGAGCAGTACTTC. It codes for CASSLVGRGNEQYF.

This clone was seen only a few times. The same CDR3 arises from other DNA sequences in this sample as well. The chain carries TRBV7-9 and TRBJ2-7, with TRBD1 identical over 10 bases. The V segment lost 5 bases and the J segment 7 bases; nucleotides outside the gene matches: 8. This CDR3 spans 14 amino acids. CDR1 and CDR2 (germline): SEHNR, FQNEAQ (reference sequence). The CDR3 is CASSHNGQGGEQYF. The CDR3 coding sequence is TGTGCCAGCAGCCACAACGGACAGGGGGGTGAGCAGTACTTC.

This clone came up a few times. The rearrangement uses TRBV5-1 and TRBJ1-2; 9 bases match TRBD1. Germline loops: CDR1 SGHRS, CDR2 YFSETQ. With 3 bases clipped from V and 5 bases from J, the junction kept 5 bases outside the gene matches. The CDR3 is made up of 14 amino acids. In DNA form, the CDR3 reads TGCGCCAGCAGCTCCCCCGGGACAGGGTATGGCTACACCTTC. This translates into CASSSPGTGYGYTF.

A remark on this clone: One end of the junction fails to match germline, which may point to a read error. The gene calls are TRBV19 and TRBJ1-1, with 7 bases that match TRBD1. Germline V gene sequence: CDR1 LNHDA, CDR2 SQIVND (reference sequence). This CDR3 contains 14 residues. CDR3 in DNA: TGTGCCAGTTGTATCGTTACAGGGGCCACTGAAGCTTTCTTT. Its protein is CASCIVTGATEAFF.

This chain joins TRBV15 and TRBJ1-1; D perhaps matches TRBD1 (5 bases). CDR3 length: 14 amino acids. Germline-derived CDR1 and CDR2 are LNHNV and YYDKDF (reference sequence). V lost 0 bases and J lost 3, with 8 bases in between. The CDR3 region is CATSREAGHTEAFF. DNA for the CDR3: TGTGCCACCAGCAGAGAGGCGGGACACACTGAAGCTTTCTTT. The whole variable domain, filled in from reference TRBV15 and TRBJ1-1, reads DAMVIQNPRYQVTQFGKPVTLSCSQTLNHNVMYWYQQKSSQAPKLLFHYYDKDFNNEADTPDNFQSRRPNTSFCFLDIRSPGLGDTAMYLCATSREAGHTEAFFGQGTRLTVV.

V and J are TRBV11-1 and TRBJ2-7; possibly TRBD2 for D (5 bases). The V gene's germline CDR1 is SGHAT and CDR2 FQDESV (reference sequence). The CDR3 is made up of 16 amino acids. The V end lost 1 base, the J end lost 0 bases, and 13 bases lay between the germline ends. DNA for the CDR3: TGTGCCAGCAGCTTAGGATTGCGGGCTTCCTCCTACGAGCAGTACTTC. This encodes CASSLGLRASSYEQYF.

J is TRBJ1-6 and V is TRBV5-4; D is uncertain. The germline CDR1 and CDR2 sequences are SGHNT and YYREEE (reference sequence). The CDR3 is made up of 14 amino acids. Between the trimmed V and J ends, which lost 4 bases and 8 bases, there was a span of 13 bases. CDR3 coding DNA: TGTGCCAGCAGCCCCGGGTCTCTTTATTCACCCCTCCACTTT. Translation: CASSPGSLYSPLHF.

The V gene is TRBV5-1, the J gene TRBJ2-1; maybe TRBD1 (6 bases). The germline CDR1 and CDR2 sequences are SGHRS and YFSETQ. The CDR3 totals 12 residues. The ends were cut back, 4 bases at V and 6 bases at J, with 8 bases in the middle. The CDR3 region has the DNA TGCGCCAGCAGCCCACAGGGCAATGAGCAGTTCTTC. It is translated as CASSPQGNEQFF.

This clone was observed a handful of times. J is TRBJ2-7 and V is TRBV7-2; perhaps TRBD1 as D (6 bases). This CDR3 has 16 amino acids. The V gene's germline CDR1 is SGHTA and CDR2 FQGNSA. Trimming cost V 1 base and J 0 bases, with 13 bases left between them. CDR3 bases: TGTGCCAGCAGCTTAGTCGCAGGGGCTAGCTCCTACGAGCAGTACTTC. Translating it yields CASSLVAGASSYEQYF. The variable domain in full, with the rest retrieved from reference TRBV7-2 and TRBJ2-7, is GAGVSQSPSNKVTEKGKDVELRCDPISGHTALYWYRQSLGQGLEFLIYFQGNSAPDKSGLPSDRFSAERTGGSVSTLTIQRTQQEDSAVYLCASSLVAGASSYEQYFGPGTRLTVT.

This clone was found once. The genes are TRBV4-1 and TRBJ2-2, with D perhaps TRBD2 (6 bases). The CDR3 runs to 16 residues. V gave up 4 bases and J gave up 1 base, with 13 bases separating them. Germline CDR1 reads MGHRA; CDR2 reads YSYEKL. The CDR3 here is CASSPVGRGNTGELFF. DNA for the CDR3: TGCGCCAGCAGCCCCGTGGGGCGGGGGAACACCGGGGAGCTGTTTTTT.

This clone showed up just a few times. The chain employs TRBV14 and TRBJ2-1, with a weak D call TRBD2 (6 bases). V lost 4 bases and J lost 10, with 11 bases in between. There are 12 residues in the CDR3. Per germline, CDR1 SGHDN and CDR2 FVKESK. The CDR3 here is CASSPGLPEQFF. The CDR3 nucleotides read TGTGCCAGCAGCCCTGGACTACCCGAGCAGTTCTTC.

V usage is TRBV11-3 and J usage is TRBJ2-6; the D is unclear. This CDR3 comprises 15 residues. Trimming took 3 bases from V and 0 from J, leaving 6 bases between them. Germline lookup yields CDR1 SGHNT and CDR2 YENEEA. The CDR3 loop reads CASSFQRSGANVLTF. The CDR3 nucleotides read TGTGCCAGCAGCTTTCAACGCTCTGGGGCCAACGTCCTGACTTTC.

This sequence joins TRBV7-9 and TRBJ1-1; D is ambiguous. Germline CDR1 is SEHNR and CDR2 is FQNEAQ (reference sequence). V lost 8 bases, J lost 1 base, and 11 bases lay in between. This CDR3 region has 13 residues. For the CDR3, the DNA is TGTGCCAGCCGCTCGATAGGGAACACTGAAGCTTTCTTT. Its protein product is CASRSIGNTEAFF. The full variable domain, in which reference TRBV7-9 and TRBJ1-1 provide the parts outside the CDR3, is DTGVSQNPRHKITKRGQNVTFRCDPISEHNRLYWYRQTLGQGPEFLTYFQNEAQLEKSRLLSDRFSAERPKGSFSTLEIQRTEQGDSAMYLCASRSIGNTEAFFGQGTRLTVV.

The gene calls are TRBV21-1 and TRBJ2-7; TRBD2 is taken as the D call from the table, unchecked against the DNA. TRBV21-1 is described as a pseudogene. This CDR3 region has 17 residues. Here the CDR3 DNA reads TGTGCCAGCAGACAGGGACACCGGACTAGCACAATGGGGGAGCAGTACTTC. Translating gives CASRQGHRTSTMGEQYF.